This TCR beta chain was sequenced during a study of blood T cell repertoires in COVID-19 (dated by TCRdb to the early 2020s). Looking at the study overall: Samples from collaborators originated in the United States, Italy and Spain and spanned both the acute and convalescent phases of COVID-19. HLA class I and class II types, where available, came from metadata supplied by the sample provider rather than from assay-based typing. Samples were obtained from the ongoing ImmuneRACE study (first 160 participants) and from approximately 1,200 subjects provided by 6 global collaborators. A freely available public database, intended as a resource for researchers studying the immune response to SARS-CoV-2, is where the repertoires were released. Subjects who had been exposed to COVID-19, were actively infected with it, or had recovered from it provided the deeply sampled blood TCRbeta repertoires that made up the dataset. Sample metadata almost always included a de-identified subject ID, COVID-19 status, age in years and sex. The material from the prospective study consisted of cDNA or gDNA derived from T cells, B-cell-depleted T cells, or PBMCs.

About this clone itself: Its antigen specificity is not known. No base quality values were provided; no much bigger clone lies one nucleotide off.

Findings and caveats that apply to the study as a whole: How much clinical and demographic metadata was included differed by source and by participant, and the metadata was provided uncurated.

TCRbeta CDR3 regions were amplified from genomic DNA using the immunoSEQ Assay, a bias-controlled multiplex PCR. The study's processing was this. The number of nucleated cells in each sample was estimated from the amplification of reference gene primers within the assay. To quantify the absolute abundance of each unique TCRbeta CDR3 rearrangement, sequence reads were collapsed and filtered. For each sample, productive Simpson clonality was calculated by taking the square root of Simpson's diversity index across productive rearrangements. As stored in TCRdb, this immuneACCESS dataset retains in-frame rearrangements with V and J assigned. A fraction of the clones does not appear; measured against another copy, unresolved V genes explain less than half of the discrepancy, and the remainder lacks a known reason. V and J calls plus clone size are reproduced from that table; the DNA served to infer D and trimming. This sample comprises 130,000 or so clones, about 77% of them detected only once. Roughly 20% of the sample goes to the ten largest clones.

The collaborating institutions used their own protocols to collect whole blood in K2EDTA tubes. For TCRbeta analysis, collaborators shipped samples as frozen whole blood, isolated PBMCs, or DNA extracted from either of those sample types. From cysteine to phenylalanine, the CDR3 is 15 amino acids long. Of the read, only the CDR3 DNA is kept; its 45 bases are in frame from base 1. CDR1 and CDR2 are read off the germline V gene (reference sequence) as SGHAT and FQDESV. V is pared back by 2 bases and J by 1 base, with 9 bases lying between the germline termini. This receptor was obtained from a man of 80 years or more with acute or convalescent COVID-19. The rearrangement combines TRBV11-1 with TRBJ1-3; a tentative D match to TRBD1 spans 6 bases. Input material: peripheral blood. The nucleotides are TGTGCCAGCAGCTTAACAGGGAGATCTGGAAACACCATATATTTT. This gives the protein CASSLTGRSGNTIYF.